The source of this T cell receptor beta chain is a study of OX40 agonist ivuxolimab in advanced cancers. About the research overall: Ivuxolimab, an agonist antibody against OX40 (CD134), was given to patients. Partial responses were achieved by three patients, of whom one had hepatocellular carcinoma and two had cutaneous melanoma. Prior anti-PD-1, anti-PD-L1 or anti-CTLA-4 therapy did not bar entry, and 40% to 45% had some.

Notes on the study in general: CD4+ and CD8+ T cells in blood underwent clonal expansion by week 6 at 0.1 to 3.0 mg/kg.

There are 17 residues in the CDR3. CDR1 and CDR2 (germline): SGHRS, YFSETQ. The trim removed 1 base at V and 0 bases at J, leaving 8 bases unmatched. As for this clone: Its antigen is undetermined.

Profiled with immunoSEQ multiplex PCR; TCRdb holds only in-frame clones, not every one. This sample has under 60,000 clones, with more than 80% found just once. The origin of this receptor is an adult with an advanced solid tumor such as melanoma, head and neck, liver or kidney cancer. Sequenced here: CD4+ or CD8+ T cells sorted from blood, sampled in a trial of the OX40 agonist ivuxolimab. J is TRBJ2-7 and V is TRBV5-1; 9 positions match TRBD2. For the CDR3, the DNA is TGCGCCAGCAGCTTGACTAGCGGGCCCAGAAGCTCCTACGAGCAGTACTTC. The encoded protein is CASSLTSGPRSSYEQYF.